This passage covers 13 T cell receptor beta chains from one sample sequenced in a study of cytomegalovirus exposure and HLA in healthy donors (dated 2017 in TCRdb). Library method: the immunoSEQ multiplex PCR assay. The source is immuneACCESS, and TCRdb retained only in-frame sequences with V and J called. Part of the clones is not carried over; for the studies checked, unresolved V genes explain less than half of this, and the remainder is unexplained. The sample table lists about 400,000 clones, approximately 90% of them with a count of one. The ten most abundant clones make up roughly 0.8% of the sample. Source material: PBMCs. These receptors were taken from a young woman in good health and CMV-seronegative.

The chain combines TRBV9 with TRBJ2-1; D possibly corresponds to TRBD1 (5 bases). Germline values: CDR1 SGDLS, CDR2 YYNGEE. This CDR3 contains 15 residues. The germline V and J ends were trimmed by 2 bases and 0 bases, with 9 bases remaining between them. CDR3 residues: CASSVTASSYNEQFF. The CDR3 coding sequence is TGTGCCAGCAGCGTGACAGCGAGCTCCTACAATGAGCAGTTCTTC.

With regard to this clone: Different DNA sequences within this sample yield the same CDR3. The chain joins TRBV18 to TRBJ2-5, with D perhaps TRBD2 (6 bases). The V and J ends lost 4 bases and 5 bases respectively, with 11 bases between them. The germline gives CDR1 KGHSH, CDR2 LQKENI. CDR3 size: 13 residues. In nucleotides, the CDR3 is TGTGCCAGCTCACTGGGACTGGCGGAGACCCAGTACTTC. Protein: CASSLGLAETQYF. The full variable domain, with the rest looked up from reference TRBV18 and TRBJ2-5, is NAGVMQNPRHLVRRRGQEARLRCSPMKGHSHVYWYRQLPEEGLKFMVYLQKENIIDESGMPKERFSAEFPKEGPSILRIQQVVRGDSAAYFCASSLGLAETQYFGPGTRLLVL.

The gene calls are TRBV28 and TRBJ1-5; unclear D gene. This CDR3 has 15 amino acids. Between the trimmed V and J ends, which lost 5 bases and 0 bases, there was a span of 11 bases. Germline V lookup: CDR1 MDHEN, CDR2 SYDVKM. This chain's CDR3 is CASSPLTYSNQPQHF. The DNA of the CDR3 is TGTGCCAGCAGTCCCCTTACCTATAGCAATCAGCCCCAGCATTTT.

This clone turned up a few times. This rearrangement joins TRBV7-3 to TRBJ2-1, with D perhaps matching TRBD2 (6 bases). The CDR3 is 15 amino acids. Trimming took off 7 bases at V and 10 bases at J, with 23 bases between the two ends. CDR1 and CDR2 (germline): SGHTA, FQGTGA. The CDR3 bases are TGTGCCAGCAACGACGGACCATGGGTTGGAGGGGAGCAGTTCTTC. Protein: CASNDGPWVGGEQFF.

The chain joins TRBV14 to TRBJ2-2; possible D gene TRBD2, 6 bases. V was cut by 1 base and J by 6 bases, with 12 bases left in between. The germline gives CDR1 SGHDN, CDR2 FVKESK. The CDR3 is made up of 15 amino acids. The CDR3 spells CASSQVGLRAGELFF. CDR3 sequence (DNA): TGTGCCAGCAGCCAAGTAGGACTACGGGCCGGGGAGCTGTTTTTT.

This sequence joins TRBV27 and TRBJ2-5, with 14 bases fitting TRBD2. Germline V lookup: CDR1 MNHEY, CDR2 SMNVEV (reference sequence). This CDR3 is built from 17 residues. After removal of 5 bases from V and 8 bases from J, the junction contained 13 bases not matched to a gene. The CDR3: CASSPRRTSGRINTQYF. The DNA of the CDR3 is TGTGCCAGCAGTCCCCGTCGGACTAGCGGGAGGATCAATACCCAGTACTTC.

This clone came up once. The V and J genes are TRBV19 and TRBJ2-1, with 8 bases matching TRBD2. The CDR3 extends over 15 amino acids. V lost 1 base to trimming and J lost 10 bases; unmatched junction nucleotides: 9. CDR1 LNHDA and CDR2 SQIVND come from the germline V gene (reference sequence). The CDR3: CASSIVAGGSGEQFF. The CDR3 DNA sequence: TGTGCCAGTAGTATAGTTGCGGGAGGAAGTGGAGAGCAGTTCTTC.

The genes are TRBV27 and TRBJ2-3; possibly TRBD1 for D (5 bases). This CDR3 is 15 amino acids long. Per the germline V gene, CDR1 is MNHEY and CDR2 is SMNVEV (reference sequence). The germline V and J ends were trimmed by 1 base and 0 bases, with 8 bases remaining between them. The CDR3: CASSLFQGSTDTQYF. The CDR3, as DNA: TGTGCCAGCAGTTTATTTCAGGGAAGCACAGATACGCAGTATTTT.

The chain recombines TRBV7-9 with TRBJ1-5; 9 bases align to TRBD1. This CDR3 region has 13 residues. Trimming removed 7 bases from V and 7 bases from J; junction bases left unmatched: 5. Germline lookup yields CDR1 SEHNR and CDR2 FQNEAQ (reference sequence). The DNA for the CDR3 is TGTGCCAGCACCCGGACAGGGGACCAGCCCCAGCATTTT. Its protein is CASTRTGDQPQHF.

The gene calls are TRBV5-6 and TRBJ2-2; maybe TRBD2 (6 bases). The ends were cut back, 3 bases at V and 2 bases at J, with 11 bases in the middle. Germline V gives CDR1 SGHDT, CDR2 YYEEEE. This CDR3 has 15 amino acids. The CDR3 DNA reads as TGTGCCAGCAGCTACCGCGGGGCCAACACCGGGGAGCTGTTTTTT. Its translation is CASSYRGANTGELFF. Using reference TRBV5-6 and TRBJ2-2 for the parts outside the CDR3, the full variable domain is DAGVTQSPTHLIKTRGQQVTLRCSPKSGHDTVSWYQQALGQGPQFIFQYYEEEERQRGNFPDRFSGHQFPNYSSELNVNALLLGDSALYLCASSYRGANTGELFFGEGSRLTVL.

The rearrangement uses TRBV27 and TRBJ2-3; D not certain. V gave up 3 bases and J gave up 4 bases, with 14 bases separating them. The CDR3 is 15 residues long. The germline gives CDR1 MNHEY, CDR2 SMNVEV (reference sequence). The CDR3 region is CASSLWAFVPDTQYF. CDR3 nucleotides: TGTGCCAGCAGTTTGTGGGCTTTCGTTCCAGATACGCAGTATTTT.

The chain recombines TRBV9 with TRBJ2-7; D not certain. V was clipped by 4 bases and J by 6 bases, with 20 bases between them. Germline values: CDR1 SGDLS, CDR2 YYNGEE. The CDR3 extends over 15 amino acids. CDR3 sequence reads: CASSPRGSYGGEQYF. CDR3 DNA: TGTGCCAGCAGCCCCCGCGGTAGCTATGGTGGCGAGCAGTACTTC.

The chain links TRBV29-1 to TRBJ1-1; TRBD1 aligns across 7 bases. The CDR3 sequence is 15 residues long. V was clipped by 5 bases and J by 0 bases; unmatched bases: 9. CDR1 and CDR2 (germline): SQVTM, ANQGSEA. CDR3 residues: CSVRQGGSVNTEAFF. CDR3 DNA sequence: TGCAGCGTTCGTCAGGGGGGTTCCGTGAACACTGAAGCTTTCTTT.